These 10 T cell receptor beta chains came from one sample sequenced in a study of blood T cell repertoires in COVID-19. Libraries were prepared by immunoSEQ multiplex PCR; TCRdb keeps only in-frame clonotypes and omits some of them. The table includes more than 200,000 clones, around 80% detected once. Sequencing was carried out using PBMCs or T cells enriched from blood (not recorded which). All receptors come from a young man with acute COVID-19.

The J gene is TRBJ1-2, the V gene TRBV9; D remains unclear. The CDR3 is made up of 14 amino acids. With 1 base removed from V and 0 bases from J, the gap between germline ends came to 7 bases. Looked up from germline, CDR1 is SGDLS and CDR2 is YYNGEE. CDR3 sequence reads: CASSVSNSNYGYTF. The DNA of the CDR3 is TGTGCCAGCAGCGTAAGCAACTCTAACTATGGCTACACCTTC.

DNA of the CDR3: TGTGCCATCAGTGACACAACTAATGAAAAACTGTTTTTT. Protein sequence: CAISDTTNEKLFF. This chain uses TRBV10-3 with TRBJ1-4; D not resolved. The germline V gene encodes CDR1 ENHRY and CDR2 SYGVKD. Trimming took off 3 bases at V and 0 bases at J, with 2 bases between the two ends. CDR3 length: 13 residues.

The chain links TRBV5-4 to TRBJ2-5, with 8 bases fitting TRBD2. V shed 4 bases, J shed 1 base, and the junction held 9 bases outside the gene matches. Germline lookup yields CDR1 SGHNT and CDR2 YYREEE (reference sequence). The CDR3 spans 16 residues. The CDR3 region has the DNA TGTGCCAGCAGCGCCAGCGGGGGCAAATTCCAAGAGACCCAGTACTTC. Translating gives CASSASGGKFQETQYF.

The genes are TRBV3-1 (or the pseudogene TRBV3-2) and TRBJ2-2; 12 bases are shared with TRBD2. Germline CDR1 LGHDT, CDR2 YNNKEL (reference sequence). V was clipped by 5 bases and J by 4 bases; unmatched bases: 2. CDR3 length: 15 residues. CDR3 DNA: TGTGCCAGCAGCGGACTAGCGGGGTCCACCGGGGAGCTGTTTTTT. Protein product: CASSGLAGSTGELFF.

The rearrangement joins TRBV30 to TRBJ1-1; tentatively, D is TRBD1 (5 bases). Trimming removed 6 bases at V and 3 bases at J, with 17 bases between. Germline V gene lookup returns CDR1 GTSNPN and CDR2 SVGIG (reference sequence). The CDR3 has 14 residues. The CDR3 DNA is TGTGCCTGTATGCTCCAGGGTTGGGACACTGAAGCTTTCTTT. Residues: CACMLQGWDTEAFF.

The V and J genes are TRBV10-1 and TRBJ2-3, with TRBD1 identical over 8 bases. The CDR3 length is 13 residues. The trim removed 6 bases at V and 5 bases at J, leaving 4 bases unmatched. Germline CDR1 and CDR2: WNHNN and SYGVQD (reference sequence). The CDR3 nucleotides are TGCGCCAGCAGGGGCGACAGGGGAGATACGCAGTATTTT. Protein sequence: CASRGDRGDTQYF.

The chain links TRBV7-6 to TRBJ2-7; perhaps TRBD1 as D (5 bases). This CDR3 spans 13 amino acids. The V and J ends lost 1 base and 6 bases respectively, with 10 bases between them. Germline CDR1 reads SGHVS; CDR2 reads FNYEAQ. The CDR3 spells CASSLGQGPEQYF. CDR3 DNA sequence: TGTGCCAGCAGCTTAGGCCAGGGTCCCGAGCAGTACTTC.

The rearrangement uses TRBV18 and TRBJ1-1; tentatively, D is TRBD1 (5 bases). The V end was cut by 0 bases, the J end by 5 bases, with 13 bases between. Germline values: CDR1 KGHSH, CDR2 LQKENI. This CDR3 has 15 amino acids. Here the CDR3 DNA reads TGTGCCAGCTCACCACCGAACCAGGGAGGTACTGAAGCTTTCTTT. Encoded protein: CASSPPNQGGTEAFF.

The V gene is TRBV10-3, the J gene TRBJ1-6, with 8 bases matching TRBD1. Germline V gene data show CDR1 as ENHRY and CDR2 as SYGVKD. V shed 4 bases, J shed 8 bases, and the junction held 1 base outside the gene matches. The CDR3 runs to 13 residues. Written as DNA, the CDR3 is TGTGCCATCAGTGCGACAGGGGATTCACCCCTCCACTTT. Protein sequence: CAISATGDSPLHF.

The V gene is TRBV11-2, the J gene TRBJ1-2, with a weak D call TRBD1 (6 bases). CDR3 length equals 13 residues. Trimming took 1 base from V and 5 from J, leaving 8 bases between them. From germline, CDR1 is SGHAT and CDR2 FQNNGV. The CDR3 loop is CASSLGTAYGYTF. The CDR3 DNA reads as TGTGCCAGCAGCTTAGGGACAGCGTATGGCTACACCTTC.